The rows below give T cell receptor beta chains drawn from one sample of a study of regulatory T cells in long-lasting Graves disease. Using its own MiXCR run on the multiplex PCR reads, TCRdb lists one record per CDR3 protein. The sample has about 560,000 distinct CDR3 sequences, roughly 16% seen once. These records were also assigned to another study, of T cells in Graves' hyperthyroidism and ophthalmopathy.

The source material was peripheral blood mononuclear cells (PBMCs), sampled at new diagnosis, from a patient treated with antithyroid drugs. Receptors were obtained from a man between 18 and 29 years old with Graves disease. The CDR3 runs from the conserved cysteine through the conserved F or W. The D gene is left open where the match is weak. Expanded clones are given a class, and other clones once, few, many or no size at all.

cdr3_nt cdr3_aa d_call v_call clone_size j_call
TGTGCCAGCCACACGACAGGGTATTTGACCGGGGAGCTGTTTTTT CASHTTGYLTGELFF TRBD1 TRBV27 . TRBJ2-2
TGTGCCAGTAGTATAGACCCCAGGCAGCCCCAGCATTTT CASSIDPRQPQHF . TRBV19 few TRBJ1-5
TGTGCCACCAGTGATGGCGGCGGGGCCTACAATGAGCAGTTCTTC CATSDGGGAYNEQFF . TRBV24-1 many TRBJ2-1
TGCAGTGCTAAACGCGGAGCTGGGGTGACCGGGGAGCTGTTTTTT CSAKRGAGVTGELFF . TRBV20-1 few TRBJ2-2
TGTGCCAGCAGTGGGAGGGGGACAGGGTTATCCAAAAACATTCAGTACTTC CASSGRGTGLSKNIQYF TRBD1 TRBV12-3/TRBV12-4 few TRBJ2-4
TGCGCCAGCAGGAGAGACAGGGCGACTGAAGCTTTCTTT CASRRDRATEAFF TRBD1 TRBV10-2 few TRBJ1-1
TGTGCCAGCAGTGAGGGTGTTCTCACCTACAATGAGCAGTTCTTC CASSEGVLTYNEQFF . TRBV6-2/TRBV6-3 many TRBJ2-1
TGCGCCAGCAGCCAAGATTCCCGGCTAGAAGCTTTCTTT CASSQDSRLEAFF . TRBV4-1 few TRBJ1-1
TGCAGTGCTCGACGGGCTGCTGAAGCTTTCTTT CSARRAAEAFF . TRBV20-1 . TRBJ1-1
TGCGCCAGCAGCCAACGGAGGGGGCGCACCGGGGAGCTATTTTTT CASSQRRGRTGELFF . TRBV4-1 . TRBJ2-2
TGTGCCAGTAGTATAGCGCCGAAGACGAACTATGGCTACACCTTC CASSIAPKTNYGYTF . TRBV19 few TRBJ1-2
TGCGCCAGCAGGGAAACGGACACATACAATGAGCAGTTCTTC CASRETDTYNEQFF . TRBV4-1 few TRBJ2-1
TGTGCCAGCAGTTACTCCGAAAATCCCCAGGAAGAGCAGTACTTC CASSYSENPQEEQYF . TRBV6-5 many TRBJ2-7
TGTGCCACGGGAGCAGGAACCGGCGAGCAGTACTTC CATGAGTGEQYF . TRBV7-9 . TRBJ2-7
TGCGCCAGCAACCTGGACGAGTTTAGATACGAGCAGTACTTC CASNLDEFRYEQYF . TRBV5-1 . TRBJ2-7
TGTGCCAGCAGTATTAGCTGGCGGGAGGGCCTAATTAGGAATGAGCAGTTCTTC CASSISWREGLIRNEQFF TRBD2 TRBV7-9 . TRBJ2-1
TGCGCCAGCAGCTTGGGTTCCGACACTGAAGCTTTCTTT CASSLGSDTEAFF . TRBV5-1 many TRBJ1-1
TGTGCCAGCAGCCTCAGGGACTTCGGTTTGAATGAGCAGTTCTTC CASSLRDFGLNEQFF . TRBV11-1 many TRBJ2-1
TGTGCCAGCAGCCTGGGACACCCTGGCGGCAATCAGCCCCAGCATTTT CASSLGHPGGNQPQHF . TRBV6-1 many TRBJ1-5
TGCGCCAGCAGCCAAGATGACCGGGCGGGAGAAGATACGCAGTATTTT CASSQDDRAGEDTQYF TRBD2 TRBV4-1 . TRBJ2-3
TGTGCCAGCAGACTTTTTGGGGGCGGGAGGGGAGCAGATACGCAGTATTTT CASRLFGGGRGADTQYF TRBD2 TRBV27 many TRBJ2-3
TGCAGTGCTCGGGCCCCGGCCATTCAGTACTTC CSARAPAIQYF . TRBV20-1 . TRBJ2-4
TGTGCCAGCAACGGACAGTCTCGTGGCTACACCTTC CASNGQSRGYTF . TRBV12-3/TRBV12-4 many TRBJ1-2
TGTGCCAGCAGTTTATTTGACGGATTTAATGAAAAACTGTTTTTT CASSLFDGFNEKLFF . TRBV27 few TRBJ1-4
TGCAGCGTTGCGGGACCCCACCAAGAGACCCAGTACTTC CSVAGPHQETQYF . TRBV29-1 . TRBJ2-5
TGTGCCAGCAGCTTAGGGGACAGGGGGTTTCAGCCCCAGCATTTT CASSLGDRGFQPQHF TRBD1 TRBV7-9 many TRBJ1-5
TGTGCCAGCAGCGAGCAACAGGGGGAACATCAGCCCCAGCATTTT CASSEQQGEHQPQHF TRBD1 TRBV28 . TRBJ1-5
TGTGCCAGCAGCTGGGACAGGGTAAATGGCTACACCTTC CASSWDRVNGYTF TRBD1 TRBV6-2/TRBV6-3 . TRBJ1-2
TGTGCCAGCAGTGAAGGGTTAGCGGGAGGGGCAGATACGCAGTATTTT CASSEGLAGGADTQYF TRBD2 TRBV6-1 many TRBJ2-3
TGTGCCACCAGCCGGGAGCGGAGTTTTACCTACAATGAGCAGTTCTTC CATSRERSFTYNEQFF . TRBV15 . TRBJ2-1
TGTGCCAGCAGCTTCGGGAGAACGTACAATGAGCAGTTCTTC CASSFGRTYNEQFF . TRBV5-6 . TRBJ2-1
TGTGCCAGCAGCTTGTTGAGTCGAACAAGAAACAATGAGCAGTTCTTC CASSLLSRTRNNEQFF . TRBV5-5 . TRBJ2-1
TGTGCCAGCACTTCAGGGGCCACTGGGGCCAACGTCCTGACTTTC CASTSGATGANVLTF . TRBV6-2/TRBV6-3 many TRBJ2-6
TGCAGTGCTAGAGACGTCAGGAACACTGAAGCTTTCTTT CSARDVRNTEAFF . TRBV20-1 once TRBJ1-1
TGCGCCAGCAGCTCACGGACTATCGCGAACACCGGGGAGCTGTTTTTT CASSSRTIANTGELFF . TRBV5-1 few TRBJ2-2
TGTGCCAGCAGTAAACCGACTCATTTCACAGATACGCAGTATTTT CASSKPTHFTDTQYF . TRBV6-2/TRBV6-3 many TRBJ2-3
TGTGCCAGCAGTTACCGACTAGCGGGACAAGAGACCCAGTACTTC CASSYRLAGQETQYF TRBD2 TRBV12-3/TRBV12-4 . TRBJ2-5
TGTGCCAGCAGTTCCCTGACTAGCGGGAGCTCCTACGAGCAGTACTTC CASSSLTSGSSYEQYF TRBD2 TRBV6-5 many TRBJ2-7
TGTGCCAGCAGCTGGAGTTCTAGCACAGATACGCAGTATTTT CASSWSSSTDTQYF . TRBV7-6 many TRBJ2-3
TGTGCCAGCAGCCTACAGGTTACCTACGAGCAGTACTTC CASSLQVTYEQYF . TRBV5-1 many TRBJ2-7
TGTGCCATCAGTGCTAATCGTCTCACCCCCGGGCTGAACACTGAAGCTTTCTTT CAISANRLTPGLNTEAFF . TRBV10-3 many TRBJ1-1